This T cell receptor beta chain was profiled in a study of human T cells and chemical hapten exposure. Individual cDNA molecules in this library carried unique molecular identifiers. MiXCR, applied by TCRdb to the RACE reads, yields one record per CDR3 protein. The sample contains approximately 96,000 distinct CDR3 sequences, about 9.3% of which appear only once. The CDR3 loop spans 11 amino acids. The germline V gene encodes CDR1 MDHEN and CDR2 SYDVKM. The V gene lost 3 bases and the J gene lost 9 bases, with 9 bases spanning the gap. The time point here: patch test 2, 6 weeks after DPC sensitization. The sample's treatment: therapeutic diphenylcyclopropenone sensitization with weekly scalp DPC.

The source is a woman aged 40 to 50 with alopecia areata. Some clones in this sample may be carry-over from other donors' samples. The chain uses TRBV28 and TRBJ2-7; D remains unclear. The input for sequencing was whole blood, taken in connection with sensitization to the hapten diphenylcyclopropenone (DPC). In DNA form, the CDR3 reads TGTGCCAGCAGTTTTTCTACGTGGCAGTACTTC. As protein: CASSFSTWQYF.